Each of the 3 T cell receptor beta chains below was sequenced from the same sample in a study of blood T cell repertoires in COVID-19. Profiled with immunoSEQ multiplex PCR; TCRdb holds only in-frame clones, not every one. The repertoire holds about 45,000 clones, with roughly nine tenths as singletons. Sequenced sample: peripheral blood. These receptors were obtained from a human donor in a cohort sampled during active COVID-19.

This clone appeared once. In DNA, the CDR3 is TGTGCCAGCTCACCAATAGGGGGACGGGAGGCCCAGTACTTC. Amino acid sequence: CASSPIGGREAQYF. This sequence joins TRBV18 and TRBJ2-5, with D maybe TRBD2 (7 bases). The CDR3 consists of 14 residues. V was clipped by 2 bases and J by 9 bases, with 16 bases between them. Looked up from germline, CDR1 is KGHSH and CDR2 is LQKENI.

In its sample, this clone was seen once. The V and J genes are TRBV5-1 and TRBJ2-7, with 7 positions matching TRBD1. This CDR3 contains 13 residues. The V gene end was trimmed by 4 bases and the J gene end by 3 bases; junction bases not matched to a gene: 4. The germline V gene has CDR1 SGHRS and CDR2 YFSETQ. DNA of the CDR3: TGCGCCAGCAGCATCCGACAGGGCTACGAGCAGTACTTC. It is translated as CASSIRQGYEQYF.

The CDR3 nucleotides are TGTGCCAGCATGAGGGATAGGACTAGCGGAACCTACGAGCAGTACTTC. Amino acids: CASMRDRTSGTYEQYF. The chain uses TRBV2 and TRBJ2-7; 10 positions match TRBD2. The CDR3 runs to 16 residues. V shed 7 bases, J shed 2 bases, and the junction held 11 bases outside the gene matches. Looked up from germline, CDR1 is SNHLY and CDR2 is FYNNEI.